A selection of T cell receptor beta chains follows, all from one sample in a study of cytomegalovirus exposure and HLA in healthy donors. Assay: immunoSEQ multiplex PCR; the TCRdb copy retains only in-frame clones and omits some. The data contain approximately 76,000 clones, about 80% of them seen just once; the ten biggest clones take up 2.5%. The sample comprised PBMCs. The source is a man under 40 in good health and CMV-seronegative. Both conserved end residues are part of each CDR3. The D gene is left open where the match is weak. A row's size may be missing; if present it is once, few, many or a size class.

>TRBD2|TRBV7-8|TRBJ2-3|-
TGTGCCAGCAGCCTGATGTCAACTAGCGGGGAAAACACAGATACGCAGTATTTT
CASSLMSTSGENTDTQYF
>-|TRBV5-1|TRBJ1-1|-
TGCGCCAGCAGCTTGACAGGGAACACTGAAGCTTTCTTT
CASSLTGNTEAFF
>-|TRBV30|TRBJ1-6|once
TGTGCCTGCCCCCCTTTGAGCTTAAATTCACCCCTCCACTTT
CACPPLSLNSPLHF
>-|TRBV6-1|TRBJ1-2|-
TGTGCCAGCAGTGAAGCGCTTCGGGGTCCCTACTATGGCTACACCTTC
CASSEALRGPYYGYTF
>-|TRBV6-5|TRBJ1-2|-
TGTGCCAGCACCACGAGGGCCAGCTACTATGGCTACACCTTC
CASTTRASYYGYTF
>-|TRBV27|TRBJ1-5|-
TGTGCCAGCAGCTACGACAGCTATAGCAATCAGCCCCAGCATTTT
CASSYDSYSNQPQHF
>TRBD1|TRBV11-2|TRBJ1-6|-
TGTGCCAGCAGCCCCCGGACAGGGGGAGATAATTCACCCCTCCACTTT
CASSPRTGGDNSPLHF
>TRBD1|TRBV30|TRBJ1-2|-
TGTGCCTCGGGACAGATTAACTATGGCTACACCTTC
CASGQINYGYTF
>-|TRBV5-1|TRBJ1-1|-
TGCGCCAGCAGCTTGTCACAGTCGAACACTGAAGCTTTCTTT
CASSLSQSNTEAFF
>-|TRBV19|TRBJ1-5|-
TGTGCCAGTAGTGCGACAGCGAGCAATCAGCCCCAGCATTTT
CASSATASNQPQHF
>TRBD2|TRBV9|TRBJ2-2|-
TGTGCCAGCAGCGTCGAGGGCGGGAGTATCGGGGAGCTGTTTTTT
CASSVEGGSIGELFF
>-|TRBV6-5|TRBJ1-4|-
TGTGCCAGCAAACGGGTTCCTAATGAAAAACTGTTTTTT
CASKRVPNEKLFF
>-|TRBV4-1|TRBJ2-3|-
TGCGCCAGCAGCCATCCAGGGGGGACCACAGATACGCAGTATTTT
CASSHPGGTTDTQYF
>TRBD2|TRBV28|TRBJ2-7|-
TGTGCCAGCAGTTCCGGGACTAGGAGCTACGAGCAGTACTTC
CASSSGTRSYEQYF
>TRBD2|TRBV19|TRBJ2-5|-
TGTGCCAGTAGATTAGACAGCGGGGGGGAGTTAAGGGGGGAGACCCAGTACTTC
CASRLDSGGELRGETQYF